This T cell receptor (beta chain) was identified in a study of blood T cells in healthy people across ages. A sample-barcoded 5' primer and a J-beta primer mix were used in a second PCR of about 6 to 11 cycles. A template-switch adaptor containing 12 random nucleotides labeled each cDNA molecule. TCRdb fed the 5' RACE reads into MiXCR, producing one record per CDR3 protein. Counted here are about 640,000 distinct CDR3 sequences, roughly 53% occurring once; the ten biggest clones make up roughly 34%. The length of the CDR3 is 17 residues. Germline trimming cut 3 bases from V and 3 bases from J; bases unmatched to any gene: 7. Germline loops: CDR1 MNHEY, CDR2 SMNVEV (reference sequence). Comments on this clonotype: Its antigen is unknown.

Study results and limitations: Naive T cell percentage and TCR beta diversity correlated strongly. Diversity was estimated from one million T cells, and these estimates were considered underestimates. Aged donors had fewer naive CD4+ cells and lower diversity than long-lived donors.

Sequenced sample: blood. This receptor was identified in a man in his sixties in good health. The genes are TRBV27 and TRBJ2-1; 11 bases are a match to TRBD2. The CDR3 DNA reads TGTGCCAGCAGTTTGAGGCTAGCGGGAGGTTACTACAATGAGCAGTTCTTC. As protein: CASSLRLAGGYYNEQFF.